This is a list of T cell receptor beta chains from one sample in a study of graft-versus-host responses after intestinal transplantation. What these receptors recognize is not known. Data came from immunoSEQ multiplex PCR; TCRdb stores just in-frame clones and leaves some out. The profile shows 130,000 to 150,000 clones, 85% to 95% of them singletons. Sequences were derived from unstimulated CD4+ T cells sorted from spleen or lymph node cells, sampled before intestinal transplant. The origin of the receptors is a human donor who received an intestinal transplant. CDR3s include the opening cysteine and the closing phenylalanine or tryptophan. Fields, in order: clone size, J gene, V gene, CDR3 protein. Size is omitted from some rows. Given values are once, few, many or a class for expanded clones.

abundance: once
j_gene: TRBJ1-1
v_gene: TRBV5-1
CDR3aa: CASSLSFGMNTEAFF

abundance: -
j_gene: TRBJ2-1
v_gene: TRBV7-2
CDR3aa: CASSFRLGTGEGNEQFF

abundance: -
j_gene: TRBJ1-5
v_gene: TRBV18
CDR3aa: CASSPVGLSPNQPQHF

abundance: -
j_gene: TRBJ2-1
v_gene: TRBV30
CDR3aa: CAWLRGSYNEQFF

abundance: -
j_gene: TRBJ2-7
v_gene: TRBV10-3
CDR3aa: CAINRGAGEAYEQYF

abundance: -
j_gene: TRBJ1-4
v_gene: TRBV9
CDR3aa: CASSPRTGADEKLFF

abundance: -
j_gene: TRBJ2-5
v_gene: TRBV28
CDR3aa: CASSAPGQGPSETQYF

abundance: -
j_gene: TRBJ2-5
v_gene: TRBV6-6
CDR3aa: CASSLNAEETQYF

abundance: -
j_gene: TRBJ2-3
v_gene: TRBV27
CDR3aa: CASSLAGTASGAQYF

abundance: -
j_gene: TRBJ2-7
v_gene: TRBV9
CDR3aa: CASSPGGQSHYEQYF

abundance: -
j_gene: TRBJ2-7
v_gene: TRBV28
CDR3aa: CASSLPGTGREQYF

abundance: -
j_gene: TRBJ2-2
v_gene: TRBV5-1
CDR3aa: CASSWNIDRDRVTGELFF

abundance: -
j_gene: TRBJ2-4
v_gene: TRBV7-8
CDR3aa: CASSLVLGQGASKNIQYF

abundance: -
j_gene: TRBJ1-5
v_gene: TRBV4-1
CDR3aa: CASSQSSQGAYSNQPQHF

abundance: -
j_gene: TRBJ2-6
v_gene: TRBV19
CDR3aa: CASTRGQGSGANVLTF

abundance: -
j_gene: TRBJ2-3
v_gene: TRBV7-3
CDR3aa: CASSSRGRLAGGPTDTQYF

abundance: -
j_gene: TRBJ1-1
v_gene: TRBV2
CDR3aa: CASLVGNTEAFF

abundance: -
j_gene: TRBJ2-2
v_gene: TRBV5-1
CDR3aa: CASSLKLAGPGELFF

abundance: -
j_gene: TRBJ2-5
v_gene: TRBV7-8
CDR3aa: CASSFDRGHGETQYF

abundance: -
j_gene: TRBJ1-5
v_gene: TRBV6-6
CDR3aa: CASSYGGASNQPQHF

abundance: -
j_gene: TRBJ2-3
v_gene: TRBV4-2
CDR3aa: CASSLDGTSGDTQYF

abundance: -
j_gene: TRBJ2-7
v_gene: TRBV6-5
CDR3aa: CASSEATGTGQYF

abundance: once
j_gene: TRBJ2-7
v_gene: TRBV28
CDR3aa: CASSGTAKPRYEQYF

abundance: once
j_gene: TRBJ2-3
v_gene: TRBV7-3
CDR3aa: CASSLTGQGSDTQYF

abundance: -
j_gene: TRBJ2-1
v_gene: TRBV7-6
CDR3aa: CASSLASWGTYNEQFF

abundance: -
j_gene: TRBJ2-1
v_gene: TRBV15
CDR3aa: CATSRAHGTEQFF

abundance: once
j_gene: TRBJ2-3
v_gene: TRBV4-3
CDR3aa: CASSQLAGGDTQYF

abundance: -
j_gene: TRBJ1-1
v_gene: TRBV28
CDR3aa: CASRWDGLTEAFF

abundance: -
j_gene: TRBJ2-3
v_gene: TRBV7-6
CDR3aa: CASSLVRTDTQYF

abundance: once
j_gene: TRBJ2-1
v_gene: TRBV2
CDR3aa: CASRLTGGSYNEQFF

abundance: -
j_gene: TRBJ1-2
v_gene: TRBV6-5
CDR3aa: CASSSGLSGYGYTF

abundance: -
j_gene: TRBJ2-7
v_gene: TRBV30
CDR3aa: CAWSSTGAHEQYF

abundance: -
j_gene: TRBJ2-1
v_gene: TRBV6-5
CDR3aa: CASSRTGATYNEQFF

abundance: -
j_gene: TRBJ2-4
v_gene: TRBV6-1
CDR3aa: CASGRDRASKNIQYF

abundance: -
j_gene: TRBJ2-3
v_gene: TRBV10-2
CDR3aa: CASRLAGSGADTQYF

abundance: few
j_gene: TRBJ1-4
v_gene: TRBV27
CDR3aa: CASRRTGSEKLFF

abundance: -
j_gene: TRBJ1-2
v_gene: TRBV28
CDR3aa: CASRRIDTSYGYTF

abundance: -
j_gene: TRBJ2-5
v_gene: TRBV10-3
CDR3aa: CAISESGLKETQYF

abundance: -
j_gene: TRBJ1-6
v_gene: TRBV19
CDR3aa: CASSSGTDAGNSPLHF

abundance: -
j_gene: TRBJ2-1
v_gene: TRBV7-3
CDR3aa: CASSLDPLGRSIYNEQFF

abundance: -
j_gene: TRBJ1-1
v_gene: TRBV6-5
CDR3aa: CASSYSRLGNTEAFF

abundance: -
j_gene: TRBJ2-5
v_gene: TRBV15
CDR3aa: CATNKGLQETQYF